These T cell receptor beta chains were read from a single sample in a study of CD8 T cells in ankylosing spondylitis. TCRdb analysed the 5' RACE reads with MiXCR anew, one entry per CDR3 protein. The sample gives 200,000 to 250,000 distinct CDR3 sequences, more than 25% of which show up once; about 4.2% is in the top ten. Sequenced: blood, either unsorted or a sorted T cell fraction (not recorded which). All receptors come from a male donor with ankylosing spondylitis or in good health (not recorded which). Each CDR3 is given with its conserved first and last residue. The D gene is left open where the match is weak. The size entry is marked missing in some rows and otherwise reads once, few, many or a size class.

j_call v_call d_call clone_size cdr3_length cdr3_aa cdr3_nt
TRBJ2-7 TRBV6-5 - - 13 CASSYDDLDEQYF TGTGCCAGCAGTTACGACGACTTGGACGAGCAGTACTTC
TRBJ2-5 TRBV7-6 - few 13 CASSLRPSETQYF TGCGCCAGCAGCTTACGACCGTCAGAGACCCAGTACTTC
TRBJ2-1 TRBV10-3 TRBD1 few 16 CAISDPESRGRDEQFF TGTGCCATCAGTGACCCCGAGAGCAGGGGGCGGGATGAGCAGTTCTTC
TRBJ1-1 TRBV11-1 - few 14 CASSLEPENTEAFF TGTGCCAGCAGCTTAGAGCCGGAGAACACTGAAGCTTTCTTT
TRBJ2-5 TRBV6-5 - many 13 CASSYMRQETQYF TGTGCCAGCAGTTACATGCGACAAGAGACCCAGTACTTC
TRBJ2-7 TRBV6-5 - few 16 CASSYDGSGPPYEQYF TGTGCCAGCAGTTACGACGGATCAGGGCCCCCCTACGAGCAGTACTTC
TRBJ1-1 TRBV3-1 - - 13 CASSRNMYTEAFF TGTGCCAGCAGCCGCAACATGTACACTGAAGCTTTCTTT
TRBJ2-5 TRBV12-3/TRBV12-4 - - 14 CASSWGRLRETQYF TGTGCCAGCAGCTGGGGACGCCTGAGGGAGACCCAGTACTTC
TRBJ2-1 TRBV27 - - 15 CASSIHMGRGNEQFF TGTGCCAGCAGTATACACATGGGCCGGGGGAATGAGCAGTTCTTC
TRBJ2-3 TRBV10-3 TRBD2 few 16 CAINGLAGASTDTQYF TGTGCCATCAATGGACTAGCGGGGGCCAGCACAGATACGCAGTATTTT
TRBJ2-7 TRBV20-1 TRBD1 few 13 CSARGQGTGEQYF TGCAGTGCTAGAGGACAGGGTACTGGGGAGCAGTACTTC
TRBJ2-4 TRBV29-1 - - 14 CSVFTVEAKNIQYF TGCAGCGTTTTTACAGTTGAGGCCAAAAACATTCAGTACTTC
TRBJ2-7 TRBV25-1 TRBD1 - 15 CASRGTGGNSYEQYF TGTGCCAGCAGAGGGACAGGGGGAAACTCCTACGAGCAGTACTTC
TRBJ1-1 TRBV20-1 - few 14 CSARDPRTSTEAFF TGCAGTGCTAGGGACCCCAGGACGTCGACTGAAGCTTTCTTT